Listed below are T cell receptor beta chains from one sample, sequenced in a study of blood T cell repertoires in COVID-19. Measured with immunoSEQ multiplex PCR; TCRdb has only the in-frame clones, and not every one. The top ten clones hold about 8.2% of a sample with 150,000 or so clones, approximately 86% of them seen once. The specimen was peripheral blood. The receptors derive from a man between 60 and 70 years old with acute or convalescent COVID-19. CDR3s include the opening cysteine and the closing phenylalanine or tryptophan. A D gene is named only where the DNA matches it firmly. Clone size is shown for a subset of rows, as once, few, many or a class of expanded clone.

CDR3nt: TGTGCCAGCAGTCTACGGGACAGGGGGATCTATGGCTACACCTTC
CDR3aa: CASSLRDRGIYGYTF
d_gene: TRBD1
v_gene: TRBV28
j_gene: TRBJ1-2
abundance: once

CDR3nt: TGTGCCAGCAGCCAAGACGGAGGGGTGTCGGGCTACACCTTC
CDR3aa: CASSQDGGVSGYTF
d_gene: -
v_gene: TRBV4-2
j_gene: TRBJ1-2
abundance: -

CDR3nt: TGTGCCAGCAGTACCCCAGGGGCAGATACGCAGTATTTT
CDR3aa: CASSTPGADTQYF
d_gene: -
v_gene: TRBV28
j_gene: TRBJ2-3
abundance: -

CDR3nt: TGTGCCTGCGGGACTAGCGGGAGGTACGAGCAGTACTTC
CDR3aa: CACGTSGRYEQYF
d_gene: TRBD2
v_gene: TRBV30
j_gene: TRBJ2-7
abundance: -

CDR3nt: TGCGCCAGCAGCTTGGTAGTCCTAGCGGGAGCTAACAATGAGCAGTTCTTC
CDR3aa: CASSLVVLAGANNEQFF
d_gene: TRBD2
v_gene: TRBV5-1
j_gene: TRBJ2-1
abundance: -

CDR3nt: TGCGCCAGCAGCTTGAGGCGGGTCTCCTACAATGAGCAGTTCTTC
CDR3aa: CASSLRRVSYNEQFF
d_gene: -
v_gene: TRBV5-1
j_gene: TRBJ2-1
abundance: -

CDR3nt: TGTGCCAGCAGCTTTTGGACAGGAACCACAGATACGCAGTATTTT
CDR3aa: CASSFWTGTTDTQYF
d_gene: TRBD1
v_gene: TRBV3-1/TRBV3-2
j_gene: TRBJ2-3
abundance: -

CDR3nt: TGTGCCAGCAGCCTAGACGGCACAGGGGCCAACGAGCAGTACTTC
CDR3aa: CASSLDGTGANEQYF
d_gene: TRBD1
v_gene: TRBV11-3
j_gene: TRBJ2-7
abundance: -

CDR3nt: TGCAGCGTTGACCTGACCTGGACAGGCGGCTACACCTTC
CDR3aa: CSVDLTWTGGYTF
d_gene: TRBD1
v_gene: TRBV29-1
j_gene: TRBJ1-2
abundance: -

CDR3nt: TGTGCCAGCAGCTTAATCGCTAGCGGAGGGGGTGAGCAGTTCTTC
CDR3aa: CASSLIASGGGEQFF
d_gene: -
v_gene: TRBV7-3
j_gene: TRBJ2-1
abundance: -

CDR3nt: TGTGCCAGCAGCCCAGGCGTGAGCACAGATACGCAGTATTTT
CDR3aa: CASSPGVSTDTQYF
d_gene: -
v_gene: TRBV7-3
j_gene: TRBJ2-3
abundance: -

CDR3nt: TGTGCCAGCAGATCGCTTGGGACTACTTTCACCGGGGAGCTGTTTTTT
CDR3aa: CASRSLGTTFTGELFF
d_gene: TRBD2
v_gene: TRBV4-2
j_gene: TRBJ2-2
abundance: few

CDR3nt: TGTGCCAGCAGCCAACCGTCGGGACACCTCAGGGAAGCTTTCTTT
CDR3aa: CASSQPSGHLREAFF
d_gene: -
v_gene: TRBV28
j_gene: TRBJ1-1
abundance: -

CDR3nt: TGCGCCAGCAGCTTGACGCCTGCCCCCAGCTCCTACGAGCAGTACTTC
CDR3aa: CASSLTPAPSSYEQYF
d_gene: -
v_gene: TRBV5-1
j_gene: TRBJ2-7
abundance: -